A selection of T cell receptor beta chains follows, all from one sample in a study of beta chain features in type 1 diabetes. TCRdb keeps only in-frame clones here, not all; method: immunoSEQ multiplex PCR. The data show some 160,000 clones, with 6.5% to 10% seen just once and around 0.5% held by the top ten. The sequencing input was central memory CD4+ T cells from blood. The receptors here all came from a woman younger than 30 with type 1 diabetes. CDR3s include the opening cysteine and the closing phenylalanine or tryptophan.

V gene	J gene	CDR3 protein
TRBV9	TRBJ2-1	CASSRQTSGRVGEQFF
TRBV7-2	TRBJ2-7	CASSFEGSTYEQYF
TRBV2	TRBJ2-5	CASARDNQETQYF
TRBV30	TRBJ1-5	CAWSHENLNQPQHF
TRBV11-3	TRBJ2-5	CASSLDRTEKETQYF
TRBV6-5	TRBJ2-3	CASSPQREWGTQYF
TRBV28	TRBJ1-2	CASSLPQEGGGGYTF
TRBV7-9	TRBJ1-1	CASSWATEAFF
TRBV5-4	TRBJ2-2	CASSWVKGANTGELFF
TRBV6-6	TRBJ1-6	CASRPGQGGSPLHF
TRBV11-3	TRBJ1-1	CASRAGMNTEAFF
TRBV2	TRBJ1-1	CASSETRTGGAFF
TRBV5-6	TRBJ2-5	CASSPVRGREVGETQYF
TRBV25-1	TRBJ1-2	CASSEGQTNYGYTF
TRBV7-9	TRBJ2-1	CASSMTGTSGNEQFF
TRBV11-2	TRBJ2-1	CASSPGGRDNEQFF
TRBV5-8	TRBJ1-2	CASSFQGAHGYTF
TRBV29-1	TRBJ2-5	CSGDREETQYF
TRBV23-1	TRBJ2-3	CANLPGLAGGGGYF
TRBV10-3	TRBJ2-1	CAMGAGTAYNEQFF
TRBV4-3	TRBJ2-4	CASSQGLAGGNIQYF
TRBV28	TRBJ1-5	CASSLRTGGTKPQHF
TRBV7-3	TRBJ2-1	CANLAQGAYNEQFF
TRBV28	TRBJ2-1	CASSLGLAPYNEQFF
TRBV6-5	TRBJ2-1	CASTKRPNNEQFF
TRBV2	TRBJ1-2	CASRAGQGFSGYTF
TRBV23-1	TRBJ1-1	CASSQSSQGPQGLMNTEAFF
TRBV5-6	TRBJ2-3	CASKKDAGAQYF
TRBV29-1	TRBJ2-3	CSVEGTRSTDTQYF
TRBV7-2	TRBJ2-5	CASSSKPGQGVTQYF
TRBV4-1	TRBJ2-7	CASRPGVSSYEQYF
TRBV6-6	TRBJ2-1	CASSIGTSGPAEQFF
TRBV2	TRBJ1-5	CASSIQNSNQPQHF
TRBV7-9	TRBJ2-5	CASTTSGGTETQYF
TRBV18	TRBJ2-7	CASSPNYEQYF
TRBV7-2	TRBJ1-4	CASSLDSTNEKLFF
TRBV19	TRBJ2-2	CASSIGQSAGGELFF
TRBV11-2	TRBJ1-1	CASLTGEGNTEAFF
TRBV9	TRBJ2-1	CASSDSAWNEQFF
TRBV2	TRBJ1-2	CASSDTGYGYTF
TRBV6-6	TRBJ1-1	CASSYSRQGAFGAFF
TRBV7-2	TRBJ2-5	CASSPQETQYF
TRBV6-5	NA	CASKIQGLVYEQYF
TRBV21-1	TRBJ1-1	CASSKRWDRDTEAFF
TRBV14	TRBJ2-7	CASSQALGQVAGGQQYF
TRBV12-5	TRBJ2-5	CASGLVLAGEGTQYF
TRBV11-1	TRBJ2-7	CASSLGQTYEQYF
TRBV10-3	TRBJ1-1	CAISDLQGANTEAFF
TRBV6-6	TRBJ2-1	CASSPYEGGGLNEQFF
TRBV30	TRBJ2-2	CACNGPLNTGELFF
TRBV11-3	TRBJ1-4	CASSARTGSGEKLFF
TRBV5-1	TRBJ1-4	CASSLSSTNEKLFF
TRBV6-6	TRBJ1-4	CASTQALGEKLFF
TRBV5-1	TRBJ2-7	CASSFPGQMYEQYF
TRBV7-9	TRBJ1-2	CASSQMGQGVVGYTF
TRBV7-2	TRBJ2-5	CASSFSGGAQETQYF